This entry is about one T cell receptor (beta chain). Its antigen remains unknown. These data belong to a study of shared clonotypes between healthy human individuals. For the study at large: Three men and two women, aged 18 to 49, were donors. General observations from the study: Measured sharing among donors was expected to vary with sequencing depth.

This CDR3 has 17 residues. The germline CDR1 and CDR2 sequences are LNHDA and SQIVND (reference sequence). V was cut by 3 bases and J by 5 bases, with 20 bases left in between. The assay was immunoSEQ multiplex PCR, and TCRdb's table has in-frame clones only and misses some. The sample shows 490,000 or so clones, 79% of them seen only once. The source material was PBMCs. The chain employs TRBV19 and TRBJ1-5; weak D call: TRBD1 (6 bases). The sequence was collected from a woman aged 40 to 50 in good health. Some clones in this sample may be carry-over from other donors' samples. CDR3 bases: TGTGCCAGTAGTATGATCTGGTCCTTAGGGGGGGATCAGCCCCAGCATTTT. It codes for CASSMIWSLGGDQPQHF.